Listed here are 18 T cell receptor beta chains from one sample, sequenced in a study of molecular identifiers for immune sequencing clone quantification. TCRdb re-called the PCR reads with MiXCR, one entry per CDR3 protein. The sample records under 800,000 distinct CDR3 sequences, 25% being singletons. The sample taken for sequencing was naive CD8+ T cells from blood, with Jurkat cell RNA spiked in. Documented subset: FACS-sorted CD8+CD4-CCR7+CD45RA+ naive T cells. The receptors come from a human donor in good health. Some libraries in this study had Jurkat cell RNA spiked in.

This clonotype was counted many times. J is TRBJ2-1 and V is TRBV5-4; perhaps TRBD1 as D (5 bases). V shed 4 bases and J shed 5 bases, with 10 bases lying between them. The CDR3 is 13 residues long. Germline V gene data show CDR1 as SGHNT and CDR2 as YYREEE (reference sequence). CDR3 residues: CASSTMTDNEQFF. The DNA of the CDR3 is TGTGCCAGCAGCACGATGACAGACAATGAGCAGTTCTTC.

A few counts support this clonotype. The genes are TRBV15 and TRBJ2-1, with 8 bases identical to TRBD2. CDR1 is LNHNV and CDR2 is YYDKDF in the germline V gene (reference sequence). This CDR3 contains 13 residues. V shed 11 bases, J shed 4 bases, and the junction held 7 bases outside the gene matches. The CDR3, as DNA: TGTGCCGTGCCGGGACTAGGGTACAATGAGCAGTTCTTC. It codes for CAVPGLGYNEQFF.

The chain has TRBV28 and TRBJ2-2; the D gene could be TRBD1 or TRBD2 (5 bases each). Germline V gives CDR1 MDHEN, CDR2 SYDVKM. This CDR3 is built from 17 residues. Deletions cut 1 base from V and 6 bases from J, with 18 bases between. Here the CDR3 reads CASSLYTGTTNPGELFF. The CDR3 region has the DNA TGTGCCAGCAGTTTATACACCGGGACCACAAACCCCGGGGAGCTGTTTTTT.

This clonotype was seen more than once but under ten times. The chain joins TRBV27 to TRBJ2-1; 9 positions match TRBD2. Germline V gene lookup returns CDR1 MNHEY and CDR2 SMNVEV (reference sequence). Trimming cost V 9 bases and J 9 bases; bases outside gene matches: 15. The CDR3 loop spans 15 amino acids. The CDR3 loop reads CASRWVASGASEQFF. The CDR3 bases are TGTGCCAGTCGCTGGGTGGCTAGCGGGGCGTCTGAGCAGTTCTTC.

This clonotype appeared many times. CDR3 in amino acids: CSVTGADLANEKLFF. DNA of the CDR3: TGCAGCGTAACAGGGGCGGATTTGGCTAATGAAAAACTGTTTTTT. The chain recombines TRBV29-1 with TRBJ1-4; 7 nucleotides agree with TRBD1. The CDR3 consists of 15 residues. From germline, CDR1 is SQVTM and CDR2 ANQGSEA. Unmatched junction bases numbered 10, after V lost 6 bases and J lost 3 bases.

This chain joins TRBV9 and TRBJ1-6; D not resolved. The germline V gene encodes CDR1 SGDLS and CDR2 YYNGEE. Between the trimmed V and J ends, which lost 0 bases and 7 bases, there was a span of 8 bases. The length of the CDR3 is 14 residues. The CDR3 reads CASSVGMDNSPLHF. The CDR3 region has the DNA TGTGCCAGCAGCGTAGGAATGGACAATTCACCCCTCCACTTT.

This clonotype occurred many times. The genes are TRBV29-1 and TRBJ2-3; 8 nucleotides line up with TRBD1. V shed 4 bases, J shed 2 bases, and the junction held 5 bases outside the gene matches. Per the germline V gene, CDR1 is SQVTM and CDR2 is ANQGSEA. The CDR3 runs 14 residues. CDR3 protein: CSVAGTGDTDTQYF. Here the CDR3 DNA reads TGCAGCGTTGCCGGGACAGGAGACACAGATACGCAGTATTTT.

Here the CDR3 DNA reads TGTGCCAGCAGCCAGGGACAGGGGATTAAGTGCACTGAAGCTTTCTTT. Its translation: CASSQGQGIKCTEAFF. The chain recombines TRBV2 with TRBJ1-1, with 10 positions matching TRBD1. V shed 6 bases and J 4 bases; nucleotides not matched to a gene: 11. This CDR3 has 16 amino acids. Germline V gene lookup returns CDR1 SNHLY and CDR2 FYNNEI.

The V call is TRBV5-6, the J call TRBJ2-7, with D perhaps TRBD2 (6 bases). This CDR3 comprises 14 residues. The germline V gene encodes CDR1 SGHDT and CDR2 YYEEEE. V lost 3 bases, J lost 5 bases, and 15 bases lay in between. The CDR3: CASSYRASSDEQYF. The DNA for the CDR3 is TGTGCCAGCAGCTATAGGGCCTCTAGCGACGAGCAGTACTTC. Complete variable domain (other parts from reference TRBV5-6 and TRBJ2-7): DAGVTQSPTHLIKTRGQQVTLRCSPKSGHDTVSWYQQALGQGPQFIFQYYEEEERQRGNFPDRFSGHQFPNYSSELNVNALLLGDSALYLCASSYRASSDEQYFGPGTRLTVT.

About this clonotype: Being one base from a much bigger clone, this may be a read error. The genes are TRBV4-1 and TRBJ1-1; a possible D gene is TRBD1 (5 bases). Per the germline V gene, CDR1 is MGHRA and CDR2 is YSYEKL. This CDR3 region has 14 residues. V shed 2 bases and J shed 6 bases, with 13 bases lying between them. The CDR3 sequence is CASSQPGWGPEAFF. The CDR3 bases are TGCGCCAGCAGCCAACCTGGCTGGGGCCCTGAAGCTTTCTTT.

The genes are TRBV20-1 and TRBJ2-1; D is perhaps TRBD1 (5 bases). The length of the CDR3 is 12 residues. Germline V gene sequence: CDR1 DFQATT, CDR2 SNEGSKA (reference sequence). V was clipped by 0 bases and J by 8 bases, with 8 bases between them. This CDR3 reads CSARDQGYEQFF. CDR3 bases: TGCAGTGCTAGAGATCAGGGTTATGAGCAGTTCTTC.

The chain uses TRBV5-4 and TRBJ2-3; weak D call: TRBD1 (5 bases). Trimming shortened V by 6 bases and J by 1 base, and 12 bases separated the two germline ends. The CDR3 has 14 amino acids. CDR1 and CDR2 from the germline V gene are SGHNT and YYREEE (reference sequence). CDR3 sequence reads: CASNPPRGTDTQYF. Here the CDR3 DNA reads TGTGCCAGCAACCCCCCCAGGGGCACAGATACGCAGTATTTT.

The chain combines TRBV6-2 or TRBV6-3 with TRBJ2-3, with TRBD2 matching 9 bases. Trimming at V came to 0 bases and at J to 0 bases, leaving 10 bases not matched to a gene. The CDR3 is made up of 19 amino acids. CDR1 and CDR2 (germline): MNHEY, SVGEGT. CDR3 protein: CASSYSEPASGTSTDTQYF. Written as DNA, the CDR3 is TGTGCCAGCAGTTACTCAGAACCCGCTAGCGGGACCAGCACAGATACGCAGTATTTT.

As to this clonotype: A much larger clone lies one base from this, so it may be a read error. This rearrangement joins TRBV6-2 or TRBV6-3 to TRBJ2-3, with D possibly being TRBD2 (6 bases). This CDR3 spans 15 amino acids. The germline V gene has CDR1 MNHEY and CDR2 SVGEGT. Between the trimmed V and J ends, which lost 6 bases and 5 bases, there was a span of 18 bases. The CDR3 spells CASRRGPGSGDTQYF. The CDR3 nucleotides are TGTGCCAGCAGGCGGGGCCCCGGGAGCGGAGATACGCAGTATTTT.

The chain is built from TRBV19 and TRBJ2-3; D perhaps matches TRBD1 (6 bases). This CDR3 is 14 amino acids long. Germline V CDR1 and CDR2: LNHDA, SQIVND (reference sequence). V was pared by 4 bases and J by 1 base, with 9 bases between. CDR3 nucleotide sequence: TGTGCCAGTAGTACGGACAGTGGCACAGATACGCAGTATTTT. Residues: CASSTDSGTDTQYF.

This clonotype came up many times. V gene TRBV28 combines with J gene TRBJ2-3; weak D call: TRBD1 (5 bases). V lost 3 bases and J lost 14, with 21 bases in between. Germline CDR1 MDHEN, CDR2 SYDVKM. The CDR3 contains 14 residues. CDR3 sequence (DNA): TGTGCCAGCAGTTTGGGGCACGGACCCGACCTTCGGTATTTT. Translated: CASSLGHGPDLRYF.

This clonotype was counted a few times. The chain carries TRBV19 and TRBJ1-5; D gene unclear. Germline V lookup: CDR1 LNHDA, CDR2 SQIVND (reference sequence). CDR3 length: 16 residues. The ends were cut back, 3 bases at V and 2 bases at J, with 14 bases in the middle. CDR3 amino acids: CASSIIRGLRNQPQHF. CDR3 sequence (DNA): TGTGCCAGTAGTATTATTCGAGGGTTGCGCAATCAGCCCCAGCATTTT. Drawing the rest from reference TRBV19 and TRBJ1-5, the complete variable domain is DGGITQSPKYLFRKEGQNVTLSCEQNLNHDAMYWYRQDPGQGLRLIYYSQIVNDFQKGDIAEGYSVSREKKESFPLTVTSAQKNPTAFYLCASSIIRGLRNQPQHFGDGTRLSIL.

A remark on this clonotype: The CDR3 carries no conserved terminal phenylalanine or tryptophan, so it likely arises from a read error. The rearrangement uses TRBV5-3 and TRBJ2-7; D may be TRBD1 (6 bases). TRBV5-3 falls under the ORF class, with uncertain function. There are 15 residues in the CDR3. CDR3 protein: CASSLGQGGSYEQYL. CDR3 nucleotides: TGTGCCAGCAGCTTGGGCCAAGGGGGTTCATACGAGCAGTACCTC.